The present TCR beta chain was sequenced within a study of T-cell reconstitution after alpha-beta-depleted transplantation in children. TCRbeta library preparation incorporated unique molecular identifiers. MiXCR, run by TCRdb on the PCR reads, gives a single entry per CDR3 protein. The sample lists about a million distinct CDR3 sequences; about 30% were seen once. Trimming stripped 1 base from V and 1 base from J, with 11 bases between. Per germline, CDR1 SGHRS and CDR2 YFSETQ. The CDR3 is 15 amino acids. The sequence was obtained from a boy under three years old who had a stem cell transplant for SCID, so the T cells may come from the graft donor. The genes are TRBV5-1 and TRBJ2-5; maybe TRBD2 (6 bases). The material was PBMCs, mostly from graft donor cells, obtained 360 days after TCRalphabeta/CD19-depleted stem cell transplant. The DNA for the CDR3 is TGCGCCAGCAGCTTGAGGGAGGCGACCCAAGAGACCCAGTACTTC. As protein: CASSLREATQETQYF. Supplemented by reference TRBV5-1 and TRBJ2-5, the full variable domain reads KAGVTQTPRYLIKTRGQQVTLSCSPISGHRSVSWYQQTPGQGLQFLFEYFSETQRNKGNFPGRFSGRQFSNSRSEMNVSTLELGDSALYLCASSLREATQETQYFGPGTRLLVL.